Listed below are T cell receptor beta chains from one sample, sequenced in a study of CD8 T cells in ankylosing spondylitis. A single record per CDR3 protein comes from TCRdb applying MiXCR to the 5' RACE reads. Of around 280,000 distinct CDR3 sequences in the sample, approximately 20% were seen once. Sequences were obtained from blood, either unsorted or a sorted T cell fraction (not recorded which). The receptor source for this set is a male donor with ankylosing spondylitis or in good health (not recorded which). Each CDR3 is given with its conserved first and last residue. D genes are given only for firm matches. Not every row has a clone size; where given, it reads once, few, many or a size class.

J gene,clone size,V gene,D gene,CDR3 length,CDR3 protein,CDR3 DNA
TRBJ2-3,few,TRBV20-1,TRBD2,15,CSAPKGGRAGDTQYF,TGCAGTGCTCCCAAAGGTGGGAGGGCAGGGGATACGCAGTATTTT
TRBJ2-2,NA,TRBV30,TRBD1,13,CARRQGVTGELFF,TGTGCCCGAAGGCAGGGGGTAACCGGGGAGCTGTTTTTT
TRBJ2-2,many,TRBV10-3,NA,14,CAISESRAVGELFF,TGTGCCATCAGTGAGTCGCGGGCCGTCGGGGAGCTGTTTTTT
TRBJ2-1,NA,TRBV3-1,TRBD2,19,CASCQEGAWLADYYNEQFF,TGTGCCTCCTGCCAAGAAGGGGCCTGGCTAGCGGATTATTACAATGAGCAGTTCTTC
TRBJ1-6,few,TRBV28,NA,14,CASLDSHLNSPLHF,TGTGCCAGCCTCGACAGTCATCTTAATTCACCCCTCCACTTT
TRBJ2-2,few,TRBV15,NA,15,CATSRGLGNTGELFF,TGTGCCACCAGCAGAGGACTAGGGAACACCGGGGAGCTGTTTTTT
TRBJ1-1,many,TRBV7-3,NA,13,CASSEGMNTEAFF,TGTGCCAGCAGCGAAGGGATGAACACTGAAGCTTTCTTT
TRBJ2-2,NA,TRBV29-1,NA,13,CSVGTHNTGELFF,TGCAGCGTTGGGACACACAACACCGGGGAGCTGTTTTTT
TRBJ1-5,few,TRBV20-1,NA,15,CSARGRGDSNQPQHF,TGCAGTGCTAGGGGCAGGGGAGATAGCAATCAGCCCCAGCATTTT
TRBJ1-3,once,TRBV10-3,NA,14,CAISSGFSGNTIYF,TGTGCCATCAGCTCAGGGTTCTCTGGAAACACCATATATTTT
TRBJ2-5,few,TRBV20-1,NA,14,CSAPRRGSRETQYF,TGCAGTGCTCCCCGCAGGGGCTCCAGGGAGACCCAGTACTTC
TRBJ1-4,NA,TRBV28,TRBD1,15,CASRPSGQGGEKLFF,TGTGCCAGCAGACCCTCCGGACAGGGAGGTGAAAAACTGTTTTTT
TRBJ2-6,few,TRBV6-5,NA,19,CASSYKGGQRFSGANVLTF,TGTGCCAGCAGTTACAAGGGGGGGCAACGGTTCTCTGGGGCCAACGTCCTGACTTTC
TRBJ1-5,few,TRBV5-5,NA,13,CASSFATAEPQHF,TGTGCCAGCAGCTTTGCGACAGCGGAGCCCCAGCATTTT
TRBJ2-3,NA,TRBV12-3/TRBV12-4,NA,12,CASSFPGTLQYF,TGTGCCAGCAGTTTCCCGGGGACCTTGCAGTATTTT
TRBJ1-5,NA,TRBV24-1,NA,15,CATSDQTESNQPQHF,TGTGCCACCAGTGACCAGACAGAGAGCAATCAGCCCCAGCATTTT
TRBJ2-1,few,TRBV7-7,TRBD2,14,CASSSGLAGVEQFF,TGTGCCAGCAGCTCTGGACTAGCGGGAGTTGAGCAGTTCTTC
TRBJ2-5,few,TRBV9,TRBD1,16,CASSNLHRGVGETQYF,TGTGCCAGCAGCAATCTTCACAGGGGAGTCGGGGAGACCCAGTACTTC
TRBJ2-3,many,TRBV7-8,TRBD2,15,CASSETSGVTDTQYF,TGTGCCAGCAGCGAAACTAGCGGGGTAACAGATACGCAGTATTTT
TRBJ1-2,NA,TRBV2,NA,13,CASSEGESGGYTF,TGTGCCAGCAGTGAAGGGGAATCTGGGGGCTACACCTTC
TRBJ2-2,many,TRBV6-5,NA,12,CASSYLGGELFF,TGTGCCAGCAGTTATCTTGGGGGGGAGCTGTTTTTT
TRBJ2-5,NA,TRBV15,TRBD2,14,CATSSLGEGETQYF,TGTGCCACCAGCAGCCTCGGGGAGGGGGAGACCCAGTACTTC
TRBJ2-1,NA,TRBV28,TRBD2,16,CASSFGLAGVYNEQFF,TGTGCCAGCAGTTTCGGACTAGCGGGAGTCTACAATGAGCAGTTCTTC
TRBJ2-3,NA,TRBV4-1,TRBD2,16,CASSQRLAGARDTQYF,TGCGCCAGCAGCCAACGACTAGCGGGGGCTCGAGATACGCAGTATTTT
TRBJ2-2,few,TRBV28,TRBD2,19,CASSIYPIPGLVNTGELFF,TGTGCCAGCAGTATATACCCCATTCCGGGACTAGTTAACACCGGGGAGCTGTTTTTT
TRBJ2-3,NA,TRBV25-1,NA,17,CASSGVYTGSHRDTQYF,TGTGCCAGCAGTGGCGTTTATACCGGGTCCCATCGGGATACGCAGTATTTT
TRBJ2-1,NA,TRBV5-1,NA,16,CASTPGGASSYNEQFF,TGCGCCAGCACCCCCGGCGGAGCCAGCTCCTACAATGAGCAGTTCTTC
TRBJ1-6,many,TRBV6-1,NA,15,CASRSDSLYNSPLHF,TGTGCCAGCAGGAGCGACAGCCTCTATAATTCACCCCTCCACTTT
TRBJ1-1,many,TRBV28,NA,14,CASSLQTVNTEAFF,TGTGCCAGCAGTCTCCAGACAGTGAACACTGAAGCTTTCTTT
TRBJ2-5,few,TRBV29-1,TRBD2,15,CSVSTSGGVGETQYF,TGCAGCGTTTCGACTAGCGGGGGGGTCGGAGAGACCCAGTACTTC
TRBJ2-2,few,TRBV20-1,NA,15,CSAPPGGGNTGELFF,TGCAGTGCGCCGCCCGGGGGCGGGAACACCGGGGAGCTGTTTTTT
TRBJ2-3,once,TRBV27,TRBD2,18,CASSSIQLAGVRTDTQYF,TGTGCCAGCAGTTCAATCCAACTAGCGGGAGTCCGAACAGATACGCAGTATTTT
TRBJ1-5,few,TRBV10-3,NA,11,CAISDGQPQHF,TGTGCCATCAGTGATGGTCAGCCCCAGCATTTT
TRBJ2-5,NA,TRBV6-1,TRBD2,13,CASSEVGGETQYF,TGTGCCAGCAGTGAAGTGGGAGGGGAGACCCAGTACTTC
TRBJ2-1,NA,TRBV5-1,TRBD1,16,CASSLSRGSPYNEQFF,TGCGCCAGCAGCTTATCCAGGGGGTCCCCCTACAATGAGCAGTTCTTC
TRBJ1-1,NA,TRBV6-5,NA,15,CASSYSQGMNTEAFF,TGTGCCAGCAGTTACTCGCAGGGCATGAACACTGAAGCTTTCTTT
TRBJ1-5,many,TRBV29-1,NA,12,CSVDRGNQPQHF,TGCAGCGTTGACAGGGGCAATCAGCCCCAGCATTTT
TRBJ2-1,NA,TRBV14,NA,13,CASSQISYNEQFF,TGTGCCAGCAGCCAAATCTCGTACAATGAGCAGTTCTTC
TRBJ2-1,few,TRBV12-3/TRBV12-4,TRBD2,15,CASSLSSGSGDEQFF,TGTGCCAGCAGTTTATCTAGCGGGAGTGGGGATGAGCAGTTCTTC
TRBJ2-3,few,TRBV29-1,TRBD2,14,CSALASGKADTQYF,TGCAGCGCCCTAGCTAGCGGGAAGGCAGATACGCAGTATTTT
TRBJ1-1,few,TRBV20-1,NA,15,CSARATGYQDTEAFF,TGCAGTGCTAGAGCTACAGGGTACCAGGACACTGAAGCTTTCTTT
TRBJ2-3,many,TRBV7-3,TRBD1,15,CASSSTGTGTDTQYF,TGTGCCAGCAGTTCAACCGGGACAGGGACAGATACGCAGTATTTT
TRBJ2-5,NA,TRBV12-3/TRBV12-4,TRBD1,15,CASSSYRGQEETQYF,TGTGCCAGCAGTTCCTACAGGGGGCAAGAAGAGACCCAGTACTTC
TRBJ2-2,few,TRBV25-1,TRBD2,16,CASSEFRGANTGELFF,TGTGCCAGCAGTGAATTTCGGGGGGCGAACACCGGGGAGCTGTTTTTT
TRBJ2-1,many,TRBV7-3,NA,13,CASSLTRWNEQFF,TGTGCCAGCAGCTTGACCAGGTGGAATGAGCAGTTCTTC
TRBJ1-5,NA,TRBV10-3,NA,14,CAISAGISNQPQHF,TGTGCCATCAGTGCAGGGATTAGCAATCAGCCCCAGCATTTT
TRBJ2-1,NA,TRBV9,NA,13,CASSGATFDEQFF,TGTGCCAGCAGCGGGGCTACGTTTGATGAACAGTTCTTC
TRBJ2-1,few,TRBV24-1,TRBD2,13,CATSDSSRGVKFF,TGTGCCACCAGTGATTCCTCCCGGGGGGTGAAGTTCTTC
TRBJ1-2,few,TRBV2,NA,14,CASHGQTNNYGYTF,TGTGCCAGCCATGGACAGACGAATAACTATGGCTACACCTTC
TRBJ2-4,few,TRBV6-1,NA,17,CASSETIWHLQKNIQYF,TGTGCCAGCAGTGAGACCATTTGGCACCTGCAGAAAAACATTCAGTACTTC
TRBJ2-1,few,TRBV7-3,NA,15,CASSAWERRYNEQFF,TGTGCCAGCAGCGCCTGGGAGCGGAGATACAATGAGCAGTTCTTC
TRBJ2-5,NA,TRBV5-1,NA,14,CASSLPHIKETQYF,TGCGCCAGCAGCTTGCCCCACATCAAGGAGACCCAGTACTTC
TRBJ2-5,NA,TRBV6-5,NA,14,CASSYGRPQETQYF,TGTGCCAGCAGTTACGGCAGACCCCAAGAGACCCAGTACTTC